These T cell receptor beta chains were read from a single sample in a study of early T cells in non-severe SARS-CoV-2 infection. TCRdb itself ran the 5' RACE reads through MiXCR, one entry per CDR3 protein. Of some 120,000 distinct CDR3 sequences in the sample, 14% to 15% were seen once. Sequencing used whole blood. These TCRs come from an adult who was a healthcare worker with PCR-confirmed SARS-CoV-2 infection or an uninfected control (not recorded which). Both conserved end residues are trimmed from each CDR3. A D gene is named only where the DNA matches it firmly.

J	V	D	CDR3
TRBJ1-1	TRBV3-1	.	ASSTPPAEAF
TRBJ1-6	TRBV12-3/TRBV12-4	.	ASSRSGNSPLH
TRBJ2-5	TRBV6-1	.	ASSEEGSRMETQY
TRBJ1-3	TRBV4-1	.	ASSQEGGIIGNTIY
TRBJ2-1	TRBV20-1	TRBD2	SARLAGISSYNEQF
TRBJ2-2	TRBV4-1	.	ASSQDPTGVSATGELF
TRBJ2-2	TRBV19	TRBD1	ASSIPGQGVPGELF
TRBJ2-7	TRBV6-4	.	ASSDRNT
TRBJ1-1	TRBV28	TRBD1	ASGRQGVSTEAF
TRBJ1-1	TRBV5-1	.	ASSLAGRRLNTEAF
TRBJ1-2	TRBV5-1	.	ASSLPPYGYT
TRBJ2-5	TRBV5-1	TRBD1	ASSRIRGETQY
TRBJ1-6	TRBV12-5	.	ASGDRSNSPLH
TRBJ2-2	TRBV19	.	ASTGRNTGELF
TRBJ1-2	TRBV5-4	TRBD1	ASSFDRDYGYT
TRBJ1-4	TRBV14	TRBD1	ASSQLGTGPEKLF
TRBJ2-1	TRBV30	.	AWSAPAQRPF
TRBJ2-1	TRBV19	.	ASQGRGPHREQF
TRBJ2-3	TRBV30	.	AWGEQGSRTDTQY
TRBJ2-7	TRBV7-9	.	ASSSVGPGLLGYEQY
TRBJ1-2	TRBV6-6	.	ASSRDIITDGYT
TRBJ1-1	TRBV3-1	.	ASRWSGLNTEAF
TRBJ2-7	TRBV16	TRBD2	ASSPNPGAGGASYEQY
TRBJ1-2	TRBV30	TRBD1	AWSPDRGLLFGYT
TRBJ2-5	TRBV7-9	TRBD1	ASSPDRANQETQY
TRBJ2-1	TRBV18	TRBD1	ASSPGQGGGNEQF
TRBJ1-1	TRBV4-2	.	ASSQDLRETEAF
TRBJ2-1	TRBV24-1	TRBD2	ATSSQRGGRDEQF
TRBJ2-7	TRBV6-6	.	ASSYDPADTYEQY
TRBJ2-7	TRBV3-1	TRBD1	ASSQAGTDSYEQY
TRBJ2-7	TRBV20-1	.	SARPPTGYEQY
TRBJ1-1	TRBV20-1	.	SARPPGARDTEAF
TRBJ2-7	TRBV19	.	ASAEGDSRSEQY
TRBJ2-7	TRBV27	TRBD1	ASRTGRRQY
TRBJ1-1	TRBV12-3/TRBV12-4	.	ASSLGTDNTEAF
TRBJ1-1	TRBV7-8	.	ASSLSLLNEAF
TRBJ2-7	TRBV7-8	.	ASSLNRASRSRVGAYEQY
TRBJ2-1	TRBV29-1	.	SVEDMSGEDEQF
TRBJ2-7	TRBV9	.	ASSVDPLGEQY
TRBJ2-3	TRBV7-9	.	ASSSGKSWDTQY
TRBJ1-1	TRBV29-1	.	SVAIQENTEAF
TRBJ1-6	TRBV4-1	TRBD1	ASSQGQGGSPLH
TRBJ2-3	TRBV7-9	TRBD1	ASSLVGTGVGPDTQY
TRBJ2-1	TRBV7-8	.	ASTQPRNTDEQF
TRBJ1-6	TRBV7-2	TRBD1	ASSKDGTGNSPLH
TRBJ1-6	TRBV29-1	TRBD1	SVAGGDNSPLH
TRBJ1-5	TRBV19	.	ASSIRDTPSTSGQPQH
TRBJ2-7	TRBV30	.	AWSWEPLGEQY
TRBJ2-7	TRBV10-1	TRBD1	ASRGQGIILEQY
TRBJ1-1	TRBV10-3	.	AISESPRDTEDTEAF
TRBJ2-4	TRBV3-1	.	ASSQEGTIQY
TRBJ2-6	TRBV15	.	ATSDPERLTLSGANVLT
TRBJ2-2	TRBV11-2	.	ASSLDSEGPGELF
TRBJ2-3	TRBV7-8	.	ASSLGETDTQY
TRBJ1-4	TRBV4-2	.	ASSQDGDSDEKLF